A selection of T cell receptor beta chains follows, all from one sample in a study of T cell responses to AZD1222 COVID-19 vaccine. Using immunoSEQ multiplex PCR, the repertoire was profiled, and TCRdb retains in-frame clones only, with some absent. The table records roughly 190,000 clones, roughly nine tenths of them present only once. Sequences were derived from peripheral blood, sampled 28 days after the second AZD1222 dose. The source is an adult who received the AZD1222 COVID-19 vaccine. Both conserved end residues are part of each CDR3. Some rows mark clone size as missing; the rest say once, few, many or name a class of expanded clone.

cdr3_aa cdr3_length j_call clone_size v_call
CASSSPLAGGTDTQYF 16 TRBJ2-3 . TRBV11-2
CASSQALPRANVLTF 15 TRBJ2-6 . TRBV4-1
CASSPWGGVSYNEQFF 16 TRBJ2-1 . TRBV7-9
CASSLFAGTDTQYF 14 TRBJ2-3 . TRBV5-1
CASSSDLLTEAFF 13 TRBJ1-1 . TRBV7-9
CASSPQTGLNTEAFF 15 TRBJ1-1 . TRBV7-2
CASSLIGGPGLARRRYF 17 TRBJ2-7 . TRBV7-2
CASSIYSGPGYGYTF 15 TRBJ1-2 once TRBV4-3
CASGRVGGPQHF 12 TRBJ1-5 . TRBV2
CAWTPGDPLEQYF 13 TRBJ2-7 . TRBV30
CASSFSRDYEQYF 13 TRBJ2-7 . TRBV7-8
CASGTKGANVLTF 13 TRBJ2-6 . TRBV3-1/TRBV3-2
CASKGGTGPNEKLFF 15 TRBJ1-4 . TRBV2
CASTRTSGPFEQFF 14 TRBJ2-1 . TRBV19
CASSSSLRGRDLEAFF 16 TRBJ1-1 . TRBV28
CASSVVGVGELFF 13 TRBJ2-2 . TRBV9
CASTEGGNTDTQYF 14 TRBJ2-3 . TRBV7-9
CASKGGLNQPQHF 13 TRBJ1-5 once TRBV6-5
CSARGSYEQYF 11 TRBJ2-7 . TRBV20-1
CASSPGGKQYF 11 TRBJ2-7 . TRBV5-4
CASSDQANTEAFF 13 TRBJ1-1 . TRBV12-3/TRBV12-4
CASSYKFGQGSNQPQHF 17 TRBJ1-5 once TRBV6-2/TRBV6-3
CAWSPGTGLTEAFF 14 TRBJ1-1 . TRBV30
CASSFGTGLTGELFF 15 TRBJ2-2 few TRBV7-2
CASSMQGRAGDTQYF 15 TRBJ2-3 . TRBV19
CASSLELAANSPSYEQYF 18 TRBJ2-7 . TRBV5-4
CASSLEGRGNTGELFF 16 TRBJ2-2 . TRBV7-9
CASSRNPGTDSGTEAFF 17 TRBJ1-1 . TRBV28
CASSLRQGSSYEQYF 15 TRBJ2-7 . TRBV13
CASSFRGQGAGYTF 14 TRBJ1-2 few TRBV5-4
CASSSYRGQTEAFF 14 TRBJ1-1 few TRBV11-2
CASRPRGINTGELFF 15 TRBJ2-2 . TRBV27
CASSQVGTVGETQYF 15 TRBJ2-5 . TRBV4-1
CASGLGTSSTTDTQYF 16 TRBJ2-3 . TRBV12-5
CASSIRAGQYVEQFF 15 TRBJ2-1 . TRBV19
CASSYSSRGSSPLHF 15 TRBJ1-6 . TRBV6-5
CASSLQGRGRSTYEQYF 17 TRBJ2-7 . TRBV5-4
CASSPWTGSSYEQYF 15 TRBJ2-7 . TRBV18
CASSLQGTGGPTDTQYF 17 TRBJ2-3 . TRBV5-5
CASSQGPSNQPQHF 14 TRBJ1-5 . TRBV18
CASRDSGGSYEQYF 14 TRBJ2-7 . TRBV7-9
CASSDRFEQYF 11 TRBJ2-7 . TRBV2
CASSLEQFREKLFF 14 TRBJ1-4 . TRBV5-5
CASAIMGGNNSPLHF 15 TRBJ1-6 . TRBV5-6
CASSEVFGTGGGDTQYF 17 TRBJ2-3 . TRBV6-1
CASGGLNEQYF 11 TRBJ2-7 . TRBV6-6
CASSFGQFYEQYF 13 TRBJ2-7 . TRBV12-3/TRBV12-4
CASSWQGAYGYTF 13 TRBJ1-2 . TRBV2
CASSRRTPVYGYTF 14 TRBJ1-2 . TRBV5-8
CASSLAVGKYEQYF 14 TRBJ2-7 . TRBV5-4
CAITAGVLGYEQYF 14 TRBJ2-7 . TRBV10-3
CASSAYVTGELFF 13 TRBJ2-2 . TRBV25-1
CASSFTGTENTEAFF 15 TRBJ1-1 . TRBV5-5
CATSDLLSGQGLDQPQHF 18 TRBJ1-5 . TRBV24-1
CASSSVTNVNTEAFF 15 TRBJ1-1 . TRBV5-1
CASSYETSGYTF 12 TRBJ1-2 . TRBV6-6
CSVEGLAGEGLDTQYF 16 TRBJ2-3 . TRBV29-1
CASSLKGLAGEVETQYF 17 TRBJ2-5 . TRBV5-1
CAWSVRGQGTPNYGYTF 17 TRBJ1-2 . TRBV30